The sequence of this T cell receptor (beta chain) was determined in a study of blood T cell repertoires in COVID-19. Overall study context: Samples came from the United States, Italy and Spain, spanning acute and convalescent COVID-19. From T cells, B-cell-depleted T cells, or PBMCs came the material, which was cDNA or gDNA.

In the authors' workflow: Researchers report that nucleated cell counts were estimated from reference gene primer amplification. Using immunoSEQ multiplex PCR, the repertoire was profiled, and TCRdb retains in-frame clones only, with some absent. Clonal size and the V and J genes are those of that table, whereas D and trimming came from the DNA. This sample has about 130,000 clones, with more than 90% found just once. The germline gives CDR1 SGHVS, CDR2 FQNEAQ. The CDR3 has 14 residues. Deletions cut 1 base from V and 2 bases from J, with 9 bases between. V and J are TRBV7-8 and TRBJ2-7; maybe TRBD1 (5 bases). The sequenced sample consisted of peripheral blood. This sequence originates from a man aged 50 to 59 with active COVID-19. The CDR3 protein is CASSLGGGPYEQYV. CDR3 bases: TGTGCCAGCAGCTTAGGGGGCGGACCCTACGAGCAGTACGTC.